This TCR beta chain was observed in a study of response to subunit inactivated influenza vaccine. General study findings and limits: Authors suggested few new T cells are recruited by each seasonal influenza vaccination.

TCRdb recomputed calls from the RT-PCR reads with MiXCR, one row per CDR3 protein. Of more than 550,000 distinct CDR3 sequences listed, 10% to 15% are singletons. This clonotype showed up just a few times. What it recognizes is unknown. The receptor's source is a middle-aged man who received an inactivated influenza vaccine. This specimen was PBMCs from blood, taken on the day of vaccination.

CDR3 in DNA: TGCAGTGCTGCTACGCCGGGACTAGCGGGAGGGAGGGTTTTCTTC. This gives the protein CSAATPGLAGGRVFF. V is TRBV20-1 and J is TRBJ2-1; 16 bases fit TRBD2. The CDR3 spans 15 residues. V was clipped by 5 bases and J by 16 bases; unmatched bases: 14. Germline assignment: CDR1 DFQATT and CDR2 SNEGSKA (reference sequence).